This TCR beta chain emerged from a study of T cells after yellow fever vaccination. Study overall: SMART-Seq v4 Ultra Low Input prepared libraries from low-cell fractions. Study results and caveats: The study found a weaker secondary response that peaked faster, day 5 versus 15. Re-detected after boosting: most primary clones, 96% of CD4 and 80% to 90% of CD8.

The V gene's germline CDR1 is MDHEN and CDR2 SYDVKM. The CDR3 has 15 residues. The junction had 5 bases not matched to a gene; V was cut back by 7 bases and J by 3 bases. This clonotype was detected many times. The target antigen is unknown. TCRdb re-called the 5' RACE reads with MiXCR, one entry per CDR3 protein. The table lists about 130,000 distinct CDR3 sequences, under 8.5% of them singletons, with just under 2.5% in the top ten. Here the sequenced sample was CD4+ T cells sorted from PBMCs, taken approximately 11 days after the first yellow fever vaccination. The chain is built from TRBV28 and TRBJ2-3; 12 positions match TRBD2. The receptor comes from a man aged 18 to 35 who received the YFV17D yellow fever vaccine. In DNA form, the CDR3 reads TGTGCCAGCACTAGCGGGGGGGTTGGGACAGATACGCAGTATTTT. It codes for CASTSGGVGTDTQYF.